These 9 T cell receptor beta chains were sequenced from one sample in a study of cytomegalovirus exposure and HLA in healthy donors (dated by TCRdb to about 2017). Libraries came from the immunoSEQ multiplex PCR assay. For the multiplex PCR, a mixture combining 60 forward primers for TCR Vbeta segments and 13 reverse primers for TCR Jbeta segments was used. TCRdb provides this immuneACCESS table in a form limited to in-frame rearrangements. Some clones are lacking; in checked studies, under half of them reflect an unresolved V gene, and why the rest are absent is not known. The sample records 100,000 to 150,000 clones, around 72% of which are singletons. 4.2% of the sample belongs to the ten largest clones. Sequenced material: PBMCs. Receptors originate from a man aged 45 to 65 in good health and CMV-seropositive.

This clone came up a few times. Mismatch with germline at one junction end may stem from a read error. The chain has TRBV4-1 and TRBJ1-2, with 7 bases matching TRBD1. Germline-derived CDR1 and CDR2 are MGHRA and YSYEKL. The CDR3 totals 14 residues. The chain's CDR3 is CASSQATGVEGYTF. The CDR3 DNA reads TGTGCCAGCAGCCAGGCCACAGGGGTGGAAGGCTACACCTTC.

The rearrangement joins TRBV6-4 to TRBJ2-1, with D perhaps TRBD2 (6 bases). The CDR3 runs 14 residues. V lost 0 bases and J 7 bases, leaving 10 bases between the germline ends. Germline assignment: CDR1 MRHNA and CDR2 SNTAGT. The CDR3 region has the DNA TGTGCCAGCAGTGACTCGGAAGGGAGGAATGAGCAGTTCTTC. It codes for CASSDSEGRNEQFF.

The V gene is TRBV7-9, the J gene TRBJ1-1; 9 nucleotides match TRBD1. V lost 5 bases and J lost 4; bases outside the gene matches: 8. CDR1 is SEHNR, CDR2 FQNEAQ, per germline (reference sequence). The CDR3 is 15 amino acids. The CDR3: CASSLGQGFGTEAFF. CDR3 nucleotide sequence: TGTGCCAGCAGCCTGGGACAGGGTTTTGGCACTGAAGCTTTCTTT. Full variable domain (missing parts from reference TRBV7-9 and TRBJ1-1): DTGVSQNPRHKITKRGQNVTFRCDPISEHNRLYWYRQTLGQGPEFLTYFQNEAQLEKSRLLSDRFSAERPKGSFSTLEIQRTEQGDSAMYLCASSLGQGFGTEAFFGQGTRLTVV.

This clone was counted a few times. This sequence joins TRBV11-2 and TRBJ2-2; TRBD2 might be the D (5 bases). The CDR3 runs to 12 residues. Per the germline V gene, CDR1 is SGHAT and CDR2 is FQNNGV. V lost 5 bases, J lost 6 bases, and 7 bases lay in between. The CDR3 nucleotides are TGTGCCAGCAGCCGGGGTTCCGGGGAGCTGTTTTTT. It codes for CASSRGSGELFF.

This chain connects TRBV7-8 to TRBJ2-1; 13 bases match TRBD2. Per germline, CDR1 SGHVS and CDR2 FQNEAQ. The CDR3 sequence is 15 residues long. J gave up 9 bases and V 4 bases, and 6 bases lay outside the gene matches. DNA for the CDR3: TGTGCCAGCAGCTCCCGGACTAGCGGGAGCGCTGAGCAGTTCTTC. This codes for CASSSRTSGSAEQFF.

The chain recombines TRBV6-6 with TRBJ2-7, with a weak D call TRBD1 (6 bases). Germline V lookup: CDR1 MNHNY, CDR2 SVGAGI (reference sequence). Trimming left V 3 bases short and J 1 base short, with 13 bases between. The CDR3 totals 15 residues. The CDR3 protein is CASSYLGQPSYEQYF. The DNA for the CDR3 is TGTGCCAGCAGTTATCTAGGACAGCCATCCTACGAGCAGTACTTC.

The genes are TRBV7-2 and TRBJ1-1, with D uncertain. Germline V lookup: CDR1 SGHTA, CDR2 FQGNSA. V gave up 1 base and J gave up 4 bases, with 13 bases separating them. The length of the CDR3 is 15 residues. Here the CDR3 DNA reads TGTGCCAGCAGCTTAGATCGGGTGATGGCCACTGAAGCTTTCTTT. Amino acids: CASSLDRVMATEAFF.

The rearrangement uses TRBV7-6 and TRBJ2-1, with 7 bases identical to TRBD2. J lost 4 bases, V lost 4 bases, and 7 bases had no gene match. The germline CDR1 and CDR2 sequences are SGHVS and FNYEAQ. The CDR3 runs 15 residues. The CDR3, as DNA: TGTGCCAGCAGCTCCCCTGGGAGGGCTTACAATGAGCAGTTCTTC. Translated, it gives CASSSPGRAYNEQFF.

The rearrangement uses TRBV5-8 and TRBJ1-3, with D unresolved. The germline CDR1 and CDR2 sequences are SGHTS and YDEGEE. The CDR3 sequence is 16 residues long. The V gene lost 0 bases and the J gene lost 0 bases, with 10 bases spanning the gap. The chain's CDR3 is CASSLAGGFSGNTIYF. Here the CDR3 DNA reads TGTGCCAGCAGCTTGGCCGGAGGCTTCTCTGGAAACACCATATATTTT.